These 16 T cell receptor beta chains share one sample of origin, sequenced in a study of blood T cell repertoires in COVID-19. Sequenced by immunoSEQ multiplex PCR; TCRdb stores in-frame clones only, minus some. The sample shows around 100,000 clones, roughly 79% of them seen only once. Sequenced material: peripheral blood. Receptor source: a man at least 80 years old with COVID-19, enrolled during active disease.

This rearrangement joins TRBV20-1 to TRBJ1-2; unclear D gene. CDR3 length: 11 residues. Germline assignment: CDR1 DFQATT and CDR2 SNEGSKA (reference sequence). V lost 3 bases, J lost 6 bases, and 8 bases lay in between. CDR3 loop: CSASLDHGYTF. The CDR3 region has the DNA TGCAGTGCTAGCTTAGATCATGGCTACACCTTC.

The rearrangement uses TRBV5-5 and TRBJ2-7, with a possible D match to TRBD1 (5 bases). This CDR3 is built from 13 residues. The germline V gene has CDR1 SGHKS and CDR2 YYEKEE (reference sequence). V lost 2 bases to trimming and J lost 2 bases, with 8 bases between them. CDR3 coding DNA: TGTGCCAGCAGCTTAGGGGCGGCCTACGAGCAGTACTTC. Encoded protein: CASSLGAAYEQYF.

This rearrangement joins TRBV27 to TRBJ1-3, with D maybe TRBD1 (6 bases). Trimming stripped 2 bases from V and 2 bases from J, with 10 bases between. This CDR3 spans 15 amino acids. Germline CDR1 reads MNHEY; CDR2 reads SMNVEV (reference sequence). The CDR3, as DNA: TGTGCCAGCAGTTTAAAATACAGGGCTGGAAACACCATATATTTT. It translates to CASSLKYRAGNTIYF.

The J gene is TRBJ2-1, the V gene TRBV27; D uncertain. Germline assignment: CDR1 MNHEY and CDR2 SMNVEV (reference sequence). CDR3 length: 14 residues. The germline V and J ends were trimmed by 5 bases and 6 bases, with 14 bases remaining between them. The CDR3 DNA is TGTGCCAGCAGTACCCAACGTGGCGGCAATGAGCAGTTCTTC. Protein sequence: CASSTQRGGNEQFF.

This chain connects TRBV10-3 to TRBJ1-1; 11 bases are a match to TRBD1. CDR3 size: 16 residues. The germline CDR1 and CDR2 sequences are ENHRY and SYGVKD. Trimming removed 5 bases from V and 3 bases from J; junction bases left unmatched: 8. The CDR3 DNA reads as TGTGCCATCAGTAGCGGACAGGGGGCGGGAGACACTGAAGCTTTCTTT. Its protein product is CAISSGQGAGDTEAFF.

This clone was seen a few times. CDR3 in amino acids: CASSFGQTYQETQYF. The CDR3 region has the DNA TGTGCCAGCAGTTTTGGACAGACTTACCAAGAGACCCAGTACTTC. The chain joins TRBV28 to TRBJ2-5; the D gene is possibly TRBD1 (6 bases). The CDR3 runs 15 residues. The V gene's germline CDR1 is MDHEN and CDR2 SYDVKM. The ends were cut back, 3 bases at V and 0 bases at J, with 11 bases in the middle.

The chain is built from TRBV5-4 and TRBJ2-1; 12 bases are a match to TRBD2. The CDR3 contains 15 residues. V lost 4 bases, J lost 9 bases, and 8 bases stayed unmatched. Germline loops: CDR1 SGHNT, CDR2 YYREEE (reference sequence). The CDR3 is CASSQSSGGATEQFF. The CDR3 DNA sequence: TGTGCCAGCAGCCAGTCTAGCGGGGGGGCCACTGAGCAGTTCTTC.

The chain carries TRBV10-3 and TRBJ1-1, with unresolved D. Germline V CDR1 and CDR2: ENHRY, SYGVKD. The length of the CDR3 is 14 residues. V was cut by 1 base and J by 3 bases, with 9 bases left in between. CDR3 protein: CAISEYAADTEAFF. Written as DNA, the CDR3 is TGTGCCATCAGTGAGTATGCTGCAGACACTGAAGCTTTCTTT.

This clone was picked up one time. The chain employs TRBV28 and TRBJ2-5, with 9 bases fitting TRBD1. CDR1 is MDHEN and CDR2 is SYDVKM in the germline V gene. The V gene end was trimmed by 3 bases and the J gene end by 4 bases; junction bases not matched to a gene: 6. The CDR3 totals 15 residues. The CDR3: CASSFRGQGIETQYF. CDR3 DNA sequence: TGTGCCAGCAGTTTCCGGGGACAGGGTATAGAGACCCAGTACTTC.

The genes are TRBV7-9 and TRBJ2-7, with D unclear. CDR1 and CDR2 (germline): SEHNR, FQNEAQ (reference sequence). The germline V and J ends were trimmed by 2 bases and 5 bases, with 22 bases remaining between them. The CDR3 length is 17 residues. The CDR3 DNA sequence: TGTGCCAGCAGCTTAATCGGGTACGCTAATTACCCCGACGAGCAGTACTTC. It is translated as CASSLIGYANYPDEQYF.

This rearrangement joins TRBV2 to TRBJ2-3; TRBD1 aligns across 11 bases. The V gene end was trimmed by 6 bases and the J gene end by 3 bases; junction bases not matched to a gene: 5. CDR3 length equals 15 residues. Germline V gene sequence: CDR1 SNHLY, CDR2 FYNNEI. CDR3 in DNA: TGTGCCAGCAGGGGACAGGGGGTAGGGACAGATACGCAGTATTTT. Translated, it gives CASRGQGVGTDTQYF.

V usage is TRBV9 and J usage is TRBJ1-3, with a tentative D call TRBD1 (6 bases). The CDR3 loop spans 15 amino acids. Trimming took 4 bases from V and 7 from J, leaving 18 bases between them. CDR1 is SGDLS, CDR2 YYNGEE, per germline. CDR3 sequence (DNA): TGTGCCAGCAGCACCCGGGGAGCGCAGGGGAACACCATATATTTT. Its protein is CASSTRGAQGNTIYF.

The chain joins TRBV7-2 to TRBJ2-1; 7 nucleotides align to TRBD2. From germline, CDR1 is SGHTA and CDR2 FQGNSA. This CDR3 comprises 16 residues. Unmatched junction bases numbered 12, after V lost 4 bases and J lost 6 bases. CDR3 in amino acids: CASSSSGVRRSNEQFF. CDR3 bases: TGTGCCAGCAGCTCTAGCGGAGTGCGGCGTAGCAATGAGCAGTTCTTC.

The CDR3 bases are TGTGCCAGCAGCGTCGGGGGTTGGCAAGAGACCCAGTACTTC. Protein sequence: CASSVGGWQETQYF. V usage is TRBV9 and J usage is TRBJ2-5, with D possibly being TRBD2 (6 bases). Germline-derived CDR1 and CDR2 are SGDLS and YYNGEE. CDR3 length: 14 amino acids. The V and J ends lost 2 bases and 2 bases respectively, with 10 bases between them.

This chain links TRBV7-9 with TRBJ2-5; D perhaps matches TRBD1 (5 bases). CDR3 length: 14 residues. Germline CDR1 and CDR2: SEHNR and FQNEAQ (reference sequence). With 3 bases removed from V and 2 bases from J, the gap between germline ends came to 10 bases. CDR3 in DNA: TGTGCCAGCAGCTTGGTCAGGGAACAAGAGACCCAGTACTTC. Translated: CASSLVREQETQYF.

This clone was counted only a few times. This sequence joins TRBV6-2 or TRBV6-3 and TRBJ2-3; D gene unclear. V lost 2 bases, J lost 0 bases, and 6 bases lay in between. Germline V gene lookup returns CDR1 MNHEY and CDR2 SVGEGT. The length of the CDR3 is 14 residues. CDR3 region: CASSYAISTDTQYF. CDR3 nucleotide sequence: TGTGCCAGCAGTTACGCGATTAGCACAGATACGCAGTATTTT.